The rows below give T cell receptor beta chains drawn from one sample of a study of graft-versus-host responses after intestinal transplantation. What these receptors recognize is not known. The repertoire was sequenced with immunoSEQ multiplex PCR; TCRdb's copy has only in-frame clones and lacks some. The table records roughly 99,000 clones, over 80% of them present only once. The sample here was unstimulated CD4+ T cells sorted from spleen or lymph node cells, taken before transplant. All receptors derive from a human donor who was the organ donor for an intestinal transplant. Both conserved end residues are part of each CDR3. Fields, in order: V gene, J gene, clone size, CDR3 protein. Clone size is given for some rows only: seen once, a few or many times, or a class if the clone is expanded.

V gene: TRBV7-2; J gene: TRBJ1-2; clone size: -; CDR3 protein: CASSRRGPTNYGYTF
V gene: TRBV19; J gene: TRBJ2-3; clone size: -; CDR3 protein: CASSIGPRTPLLAAVTDTQYF
V gene: TRBV7-6; J gene: TRBJ2-3; clone size: -; CDR3 protein: CASSQDRENRDTQYF
V gene: TRBV7-9; J gene: TRBJ2-3; clone size: -; CDR3 protein: CASSLLGRGDTQYF
V gene: TRBV6-5; J gene: TRBJ2-5; clone size: few; CDR3 protein: CASRVGGQKTQYF
V gene: TRBV7-2; J gene: TRBJ2-5; clone size: few; CDR3 protein: CASSLGQVETQYF
V gene: TRBV12-5; J gene: TRBJ1-6; clone size: -; CDR3 protein: CASGLGSGTGHSPLHF
V gene: TRBV5-1; J gene: TRBJ2-2; clone size: -; CDR3 protein: CASSLVAGGYTGELFF
V gene: TRBV19; J gene: TRBJ2-5; clone size: -; CDR3 protein: CASSIPGKETQYF
V gene: TRBV28; J gene: TRBJ1-2; clone size: -; CDR3 protein: CASKTGSWPFYGYTF
V gene: TRBV27; J gene: TRBJ1-3; clone size: few; CDR3 protein: CASSLWGPRDGLSENTIYF
V gene: TRBV30; J gene: TRBJ1-5; clone size: -; CDR3 protein: CAWSPESNQPQHF
V gene: TRBV7-3; J gene: TRBJ2-7; clone size: -; CDR3 protein: CASSIQGGPYEQYF
V gene: TRBV9; J gene: TRBJ2-2; clone size: few; CDR3 protein: CASSVGRVPGELFF
V gene: TRBV7-6; J gene: TRBJ1-5; clone size: few; CDR3 protein: CASSHSSWGGNQPQHF
V gene: TRBV10-1; J gene: TRBJ2-3; clone size: -; CDR3 protein: CASSESLTGSTDTQYF
V gene: TRBV19; J gene: TRBJ2-5; clone size: -; CDR3 protein: CASTKRGGETQYF
V gene: TRBV5-1; J gene: TRBJ1-1; clone size: once; CDR3 protein: CASSFTLTGDEAFF
V gene: TRBV6-6; J gene: TRBJ2-2; clone size: once; CDR3 protein: CASSFLAGGPAGELFF
V gene: TRBV6-5; J gene: TRBJ2-7; clone size: once; CDR3 protein: CASARGPYEQYF
V gene: TRBV6-1; J gene: TRBJ2-7; clone size: -; CDR3 protein: CASSDYTLSYEQYF
V gene: TRBV28; J gene: TRBJ1-2; clone size: -; CDR3 protein: CASRTTGTGRYGYTF